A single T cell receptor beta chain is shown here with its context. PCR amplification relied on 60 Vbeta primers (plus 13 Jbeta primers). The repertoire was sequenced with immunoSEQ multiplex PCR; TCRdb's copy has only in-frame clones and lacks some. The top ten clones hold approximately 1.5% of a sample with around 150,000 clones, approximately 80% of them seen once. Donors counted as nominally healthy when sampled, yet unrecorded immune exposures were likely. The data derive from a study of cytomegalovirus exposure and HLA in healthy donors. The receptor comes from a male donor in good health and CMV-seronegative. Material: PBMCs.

The chain's CDR3 is CASSMRLGGEQFF. As DNA, the CDR3 is TGTGCCAGTAGTATGAGGCTAGGGGGCGAGCAGTTCTTC. This sequence joins TRBV19 and TRBJ2-1; 7 bases fit TRBD1. Germline trimming cut 3 bases from V and 10 bases from J; bases unmatched to any gene: 6. The CDR3 is 13 residues long. The germline gives CDR1 LNHDA, CDR2 SQIVND (reference sequence).